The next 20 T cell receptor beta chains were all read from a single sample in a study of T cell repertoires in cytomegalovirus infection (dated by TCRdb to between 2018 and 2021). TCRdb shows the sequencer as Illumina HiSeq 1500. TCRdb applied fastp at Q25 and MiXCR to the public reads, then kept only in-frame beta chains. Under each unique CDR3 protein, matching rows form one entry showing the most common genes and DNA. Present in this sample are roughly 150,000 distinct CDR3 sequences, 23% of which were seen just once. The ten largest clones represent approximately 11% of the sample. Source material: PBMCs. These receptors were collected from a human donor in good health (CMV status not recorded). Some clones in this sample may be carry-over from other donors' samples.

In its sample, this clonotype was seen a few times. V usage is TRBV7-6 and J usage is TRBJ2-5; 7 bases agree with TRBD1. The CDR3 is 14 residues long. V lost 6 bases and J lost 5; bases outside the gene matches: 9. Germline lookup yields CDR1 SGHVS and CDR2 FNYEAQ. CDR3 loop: CASRRQGGMETQYF. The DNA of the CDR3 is TGTGCCAGCAGAAGACAAGGGGGCATGGAGACCCAGTACTTC.

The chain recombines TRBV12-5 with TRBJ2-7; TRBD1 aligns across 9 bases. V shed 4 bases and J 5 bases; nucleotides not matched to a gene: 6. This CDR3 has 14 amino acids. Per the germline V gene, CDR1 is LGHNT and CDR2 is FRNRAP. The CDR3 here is CASGSPGQGDEQYF. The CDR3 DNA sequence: TGTGCTAGTGGTTCGCCGGGACAGGGCGACGAGCAGTACTTC.

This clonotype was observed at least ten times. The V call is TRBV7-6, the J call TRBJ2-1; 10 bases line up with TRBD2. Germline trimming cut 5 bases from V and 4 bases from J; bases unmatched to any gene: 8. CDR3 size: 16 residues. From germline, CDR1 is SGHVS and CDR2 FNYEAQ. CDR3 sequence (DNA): TGTGCCAGCAGCCCGGGACTAGCGAATACTTACAATGAGCAGTTCTTC. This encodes CASSPGLANTYNEQFF. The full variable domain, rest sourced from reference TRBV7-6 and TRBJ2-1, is GAGVSQSPRYKVTKRGQDVALRCDPISGHVSLYWYRQALGQGPEFLTYFNYEAQQDKSGLPNDRFSAERPEGSISTLTIQRTEQRDSAMYRCASSPGLANTYNEQFFGPGTRLTVL.

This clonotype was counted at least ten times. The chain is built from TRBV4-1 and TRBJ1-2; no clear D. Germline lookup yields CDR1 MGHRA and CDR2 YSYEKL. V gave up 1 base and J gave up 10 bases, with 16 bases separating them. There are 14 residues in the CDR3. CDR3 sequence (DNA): TGCGCCAGCAGCCAAGGAATAGGGCACCCAAACTACACCTTC. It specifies CASSQGIGHPNYTF.

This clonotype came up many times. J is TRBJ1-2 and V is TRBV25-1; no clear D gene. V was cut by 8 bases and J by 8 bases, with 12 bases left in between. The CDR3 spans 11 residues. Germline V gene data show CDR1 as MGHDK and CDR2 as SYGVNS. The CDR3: CASLDSGGYTF. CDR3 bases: TGTGCCAGCTTAGATTCTGGGGGCTACACCTTC.

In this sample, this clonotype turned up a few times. CDR3 DNA sequence: TGCAGCGTGGGGGGGAGCAATCAGCCCCAGCATTTT. As protein: CSVGGSNQPQHF. This sequence joins TRBV29-1 and TRBJ1-5; the D gene is possibly TRBD1 (5 bases). The CDR3 spans 12 residues. The ends were cut back, 6 bases at V and 1 base at J, with 7 bases in the middle. Per germline, CDR1 SQVTM and CDR2 ANQGSEA.

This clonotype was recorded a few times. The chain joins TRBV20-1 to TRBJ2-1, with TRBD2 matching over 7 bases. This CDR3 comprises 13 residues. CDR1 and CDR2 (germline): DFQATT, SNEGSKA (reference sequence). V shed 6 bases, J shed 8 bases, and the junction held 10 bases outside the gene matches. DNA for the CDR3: TGCAGTGCCCCCCGCGGTGGGAGGGATGAGCAGTTCTTC. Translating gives CSAPRGGRDEQFF.

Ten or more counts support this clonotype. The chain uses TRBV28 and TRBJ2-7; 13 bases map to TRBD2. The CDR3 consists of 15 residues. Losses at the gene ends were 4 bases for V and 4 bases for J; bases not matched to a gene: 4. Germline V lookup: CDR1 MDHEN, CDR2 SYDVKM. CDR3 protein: CASSSGTSGVYEQYF. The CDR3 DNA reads TGTGCCAGCAGTTCGGGGACTAGCGGGGTGTACGAGCAGTACTTC.

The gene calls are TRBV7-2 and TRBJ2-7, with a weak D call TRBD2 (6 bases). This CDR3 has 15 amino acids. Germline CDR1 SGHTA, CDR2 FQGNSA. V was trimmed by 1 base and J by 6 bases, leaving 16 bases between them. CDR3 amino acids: CASSLVGWEAGEQYF. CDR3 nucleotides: TGTGCCAGCAGCTTAGTGGGGTGGGAGGCGGGCGAGCAGTACTTC.

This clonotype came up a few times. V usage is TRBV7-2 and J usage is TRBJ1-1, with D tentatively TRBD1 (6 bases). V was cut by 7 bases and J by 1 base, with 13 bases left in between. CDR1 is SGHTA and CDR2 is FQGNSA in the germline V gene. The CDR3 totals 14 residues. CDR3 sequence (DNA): TGTGCCAGCATACCAAGGACAGCGAACACTGAAGCTTTCTTT. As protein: CASIPRTANTEAFF.

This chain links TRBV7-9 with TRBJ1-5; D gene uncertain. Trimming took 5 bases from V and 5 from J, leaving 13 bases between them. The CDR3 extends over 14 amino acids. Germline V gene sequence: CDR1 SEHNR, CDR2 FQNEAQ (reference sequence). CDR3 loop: CASSHSPGHQPQHF. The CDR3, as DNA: TGTGCCAGCAGCCACTCCCCGGGTCATCAGCCCCAGCATTTT.

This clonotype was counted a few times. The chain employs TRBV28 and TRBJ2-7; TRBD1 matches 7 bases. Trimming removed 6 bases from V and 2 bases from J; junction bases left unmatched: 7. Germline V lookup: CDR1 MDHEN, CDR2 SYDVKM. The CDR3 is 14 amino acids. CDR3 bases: TGTGCCAGCAGCTACAGGGGAAGGGCCTACGAGCAGTACTTC. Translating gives CASSYRGRAYEQYF.

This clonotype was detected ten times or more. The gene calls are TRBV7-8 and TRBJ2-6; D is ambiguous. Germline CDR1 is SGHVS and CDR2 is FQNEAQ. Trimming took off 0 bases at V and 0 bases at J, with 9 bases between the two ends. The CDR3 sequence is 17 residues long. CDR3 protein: CASSLARQPSGANVLTF. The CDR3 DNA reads TGTGCCAGCAGCTTAGCGCGGCAACCCTCTGGGGCCAACGTCCTGACTTTC.

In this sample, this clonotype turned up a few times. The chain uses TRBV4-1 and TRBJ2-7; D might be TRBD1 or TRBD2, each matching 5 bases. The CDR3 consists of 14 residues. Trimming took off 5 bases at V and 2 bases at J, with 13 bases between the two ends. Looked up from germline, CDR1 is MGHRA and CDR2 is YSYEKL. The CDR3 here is CASSFRDGPYEQYF. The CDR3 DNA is TGCGCCAGCAGCTTCCGGGACGGTCCCTACGAGCAGTACTTC.

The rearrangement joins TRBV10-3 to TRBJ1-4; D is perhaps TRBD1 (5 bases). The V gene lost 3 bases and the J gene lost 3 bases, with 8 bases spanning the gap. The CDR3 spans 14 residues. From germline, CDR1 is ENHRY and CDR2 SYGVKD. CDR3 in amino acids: CAISESGPNEKLFF. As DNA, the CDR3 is TGTGCCATCAGTGAATCAGGGCCTAATGAAAAACTGTTTTTT.

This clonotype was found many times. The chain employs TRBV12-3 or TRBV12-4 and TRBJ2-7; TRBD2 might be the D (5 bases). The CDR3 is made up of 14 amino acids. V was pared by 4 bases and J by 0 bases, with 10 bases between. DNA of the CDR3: TGTGCCAGCAGTTCGTCGGGGTCCTCCTACGAGCAGTACTTC. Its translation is CASSSSGSSYEQYF.

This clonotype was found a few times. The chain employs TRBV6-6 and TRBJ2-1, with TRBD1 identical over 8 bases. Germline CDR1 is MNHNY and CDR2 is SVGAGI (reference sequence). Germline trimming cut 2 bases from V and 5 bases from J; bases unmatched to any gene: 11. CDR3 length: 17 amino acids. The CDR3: CASSYDEGQAAHNEQFF. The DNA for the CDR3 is TGTGCCAGCAGTTACGACGAGGGACAGGCCGCCCACAATGAGCAGTTCTTC.

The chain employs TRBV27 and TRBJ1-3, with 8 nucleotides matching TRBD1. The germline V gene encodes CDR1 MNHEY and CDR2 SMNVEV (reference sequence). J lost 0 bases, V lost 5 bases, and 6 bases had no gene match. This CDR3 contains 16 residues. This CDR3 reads CASSRTGTLSGNTIYF. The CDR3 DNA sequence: TGTGCCAGCAGTCGGACAGGGACCCTCTCTGGAAACACCATATATTTT.

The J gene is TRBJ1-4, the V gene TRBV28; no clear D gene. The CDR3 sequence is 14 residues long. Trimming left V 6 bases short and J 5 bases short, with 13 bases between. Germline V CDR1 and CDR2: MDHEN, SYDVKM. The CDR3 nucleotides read TGTGCCAGCAGCACCGCTGGGGTAAATGAAAAACTGTTTTTT. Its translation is CASSTAGVNEKLFF.

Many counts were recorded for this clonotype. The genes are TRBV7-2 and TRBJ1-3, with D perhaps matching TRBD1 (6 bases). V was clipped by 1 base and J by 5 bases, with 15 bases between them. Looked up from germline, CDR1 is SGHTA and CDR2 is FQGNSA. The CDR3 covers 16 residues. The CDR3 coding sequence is TGTGCCAGCAGCTTAGGGTGGGGGACAAATCGAAACACCATATATTTT. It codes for CASSLGWGTNRNTIYF. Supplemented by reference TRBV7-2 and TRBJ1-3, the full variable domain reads GAGVSQSPSNKVTEKGKDVELRCDPISGHTALYWYRQSLGQGLEFLIYFQGNSAPDKSGLPSDRFSAERTGGSVSTLTIQRTQQEDSAVYLCASSLGWGTNRNTIYFGEGSWLTVV.